These 2 T cell receptor beta chains were all obtained from the same sample, sequenced in a study of T cells after yellow fever vaccination. One entry per CDR3 protein, called by TCRdb with MiXCR from the 5' RACE reads. The sample lists approximately 350,000 distinct CDR3 sequences, roughly 12% occurring once. This sample comprised PBMCs, obtained on the day of the first yellow fever vaccination. The receptors were gathered from a man younger than 30 who received the YFV17D yellow fever vaccine.

This rearrangement joins TRBV29-1 to TRBJ2-2; D unclear. The CDR3 spans 14 residues. V lost 4 bases and J 6 bases, leaving 15 bases between the germline ends. Germline CDR1 reads SQVTM; CDR2 reads ANQGSEA. This CDR3 is CSVVSFRGAGELFF. CDR3 coding DNA: TGCAGCGTTGTATCTTTTCGAGGCGCCGGGGAGCTGTTTTTT.

The table lists this clonotype with a few counts. This chain joins TRBV7-3 and TRBJ2-3; D gene unclear. The CDR3 sequence is 15 residues long. CDR1 is SGHTA and CDR2 is FQGTGA in the germline V gene. Trimming left V 2 bases short and J 2 bases short, with 11 bases between. CDR3 region: CASSLDVGYTDTQYF. CDR3 DNA: TGTGCCAGCAGCTTAGATGTGGGATACACAGATACGCAGTATTTT.